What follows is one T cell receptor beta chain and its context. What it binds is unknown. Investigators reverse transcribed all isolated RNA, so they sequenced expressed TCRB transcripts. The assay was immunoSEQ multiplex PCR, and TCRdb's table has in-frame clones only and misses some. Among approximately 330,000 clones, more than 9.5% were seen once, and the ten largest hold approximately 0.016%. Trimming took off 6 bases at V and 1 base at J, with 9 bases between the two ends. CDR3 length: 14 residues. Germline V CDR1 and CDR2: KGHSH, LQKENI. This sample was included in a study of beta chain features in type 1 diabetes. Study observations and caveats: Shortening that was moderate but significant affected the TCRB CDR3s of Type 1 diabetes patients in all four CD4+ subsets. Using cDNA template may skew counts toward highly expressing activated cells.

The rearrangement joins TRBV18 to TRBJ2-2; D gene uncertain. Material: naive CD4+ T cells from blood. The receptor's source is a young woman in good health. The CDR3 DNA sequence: TGTGCCAGCTCTGGGCAGCAGAACACCGGGGAGCTGTTTTTT. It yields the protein CASSGQQNTGELFF.